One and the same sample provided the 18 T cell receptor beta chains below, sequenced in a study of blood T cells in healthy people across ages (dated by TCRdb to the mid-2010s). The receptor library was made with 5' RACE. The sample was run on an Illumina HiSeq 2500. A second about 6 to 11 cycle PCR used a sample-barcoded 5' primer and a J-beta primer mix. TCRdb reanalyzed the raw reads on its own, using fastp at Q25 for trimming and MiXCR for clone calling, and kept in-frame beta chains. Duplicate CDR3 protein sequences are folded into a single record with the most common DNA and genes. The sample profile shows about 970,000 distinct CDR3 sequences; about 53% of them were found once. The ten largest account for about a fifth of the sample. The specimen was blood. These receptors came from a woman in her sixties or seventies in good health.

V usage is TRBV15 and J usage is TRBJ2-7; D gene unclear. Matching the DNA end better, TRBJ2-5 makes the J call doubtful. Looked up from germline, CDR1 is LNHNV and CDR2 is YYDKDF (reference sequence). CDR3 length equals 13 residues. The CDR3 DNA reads TGTGCCACCAGCAGGGATCTCACTGAGACCCAGTACTTC. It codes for CATSRDLTETQYF.

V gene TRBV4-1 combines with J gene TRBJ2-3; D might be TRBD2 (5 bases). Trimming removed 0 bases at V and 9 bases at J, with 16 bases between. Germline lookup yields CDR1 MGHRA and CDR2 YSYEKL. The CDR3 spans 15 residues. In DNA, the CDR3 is TGCGCCAGCAGCCAAGATCTTGGGCGGAGCGGCACGCAGTATTTT. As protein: CASSQDLGRSGTQYF.

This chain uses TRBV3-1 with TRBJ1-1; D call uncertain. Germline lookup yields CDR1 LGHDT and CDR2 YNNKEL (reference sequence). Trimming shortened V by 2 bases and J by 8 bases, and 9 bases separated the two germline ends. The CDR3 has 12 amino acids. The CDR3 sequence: CASSQYGVEAFF. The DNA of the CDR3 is TGTGCCAGCAGCCAATACGGGGTCGAAGCTTTCTTT.

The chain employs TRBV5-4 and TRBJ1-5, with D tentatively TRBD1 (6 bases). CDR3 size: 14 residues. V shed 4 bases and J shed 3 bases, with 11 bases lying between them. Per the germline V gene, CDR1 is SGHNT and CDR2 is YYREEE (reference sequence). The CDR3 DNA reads TGTGCCAGCAGCGAGGGACAACACAATCAGCCCCAGCATTTT. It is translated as CASSEGQHNQPQHF.

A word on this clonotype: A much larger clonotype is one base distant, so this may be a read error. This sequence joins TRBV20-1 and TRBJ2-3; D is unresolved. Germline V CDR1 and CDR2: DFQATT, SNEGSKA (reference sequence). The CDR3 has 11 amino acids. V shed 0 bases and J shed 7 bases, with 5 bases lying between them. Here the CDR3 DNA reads TGCAGTGCTAGAGATTTGAATACGCAGTATTTT. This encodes CSARDLNTQYF.

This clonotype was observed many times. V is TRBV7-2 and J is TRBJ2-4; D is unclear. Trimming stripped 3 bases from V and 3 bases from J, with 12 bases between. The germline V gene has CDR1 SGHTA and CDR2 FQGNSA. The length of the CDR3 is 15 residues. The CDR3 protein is CASSFTAGLKNIQYF. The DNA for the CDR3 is TGTGCCAGCAGCTTTACTGCCGGTCTCAAAAACATTCAGTACTTC.

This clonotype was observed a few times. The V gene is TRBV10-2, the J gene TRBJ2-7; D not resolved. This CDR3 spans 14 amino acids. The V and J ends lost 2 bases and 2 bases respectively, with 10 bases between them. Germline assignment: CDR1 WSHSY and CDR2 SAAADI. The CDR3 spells CASSEGPGTYEQYF. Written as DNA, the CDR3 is TGCGCCAGCAGTGAGGGCCCCGGAACCTACGAGCAGTACTTC.

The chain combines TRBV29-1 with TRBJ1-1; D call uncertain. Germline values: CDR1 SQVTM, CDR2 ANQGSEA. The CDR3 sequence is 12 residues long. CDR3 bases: TGCAACGCCGTCTGGGGGAACACTGAAGCTTTCTTT. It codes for CNAVWGNTEAFF.

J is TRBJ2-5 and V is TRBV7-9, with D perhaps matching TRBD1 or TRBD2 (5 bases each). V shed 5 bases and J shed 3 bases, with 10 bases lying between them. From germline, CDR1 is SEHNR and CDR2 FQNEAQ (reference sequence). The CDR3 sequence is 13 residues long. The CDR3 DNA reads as TGTGCCAGCAGCGACGGGACGGAAGAGACCCAGTACTTC. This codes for CASSDGTEETQYF.

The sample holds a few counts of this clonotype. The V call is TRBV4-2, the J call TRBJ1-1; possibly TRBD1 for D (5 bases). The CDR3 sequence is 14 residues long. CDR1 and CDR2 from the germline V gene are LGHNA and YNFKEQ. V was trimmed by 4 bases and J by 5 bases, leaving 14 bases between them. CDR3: CASSRPLGETEAFF. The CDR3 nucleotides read TGTGCCAGCAGCCGGCCCTTGGGGGAAACTGAAGCTTTCTTT.

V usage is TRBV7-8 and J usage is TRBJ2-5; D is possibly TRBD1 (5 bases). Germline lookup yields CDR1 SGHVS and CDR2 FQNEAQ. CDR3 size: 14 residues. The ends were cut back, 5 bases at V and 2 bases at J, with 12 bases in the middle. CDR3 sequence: CASSRRTNQETQYF. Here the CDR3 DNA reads TGTGCCAGCAGCCGACGGACAAATCAAGAGACCCAGTACTTC.

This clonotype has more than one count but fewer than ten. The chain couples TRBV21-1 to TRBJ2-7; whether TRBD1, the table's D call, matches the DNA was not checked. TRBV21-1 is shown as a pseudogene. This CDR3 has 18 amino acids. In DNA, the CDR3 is TGTGCCAGCAGCAAACTGATGACTCCGGGACAAGAATACTACGAGCAGTACTTC. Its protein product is CASSKLMTPGQEYYEQYF.

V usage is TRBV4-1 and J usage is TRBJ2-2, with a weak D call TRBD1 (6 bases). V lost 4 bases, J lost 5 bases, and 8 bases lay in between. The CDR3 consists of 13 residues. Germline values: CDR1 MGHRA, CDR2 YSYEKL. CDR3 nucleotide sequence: TGCGCCAGCAGCCGAACAGGGACCGGGGAGCTGTTTTTT. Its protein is CASSRTGTGELFF.

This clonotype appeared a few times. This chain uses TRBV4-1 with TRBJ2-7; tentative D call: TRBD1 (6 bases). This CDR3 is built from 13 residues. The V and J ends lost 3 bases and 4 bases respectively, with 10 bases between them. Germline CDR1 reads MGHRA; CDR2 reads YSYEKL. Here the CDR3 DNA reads TGCGCCAGCAGCCACGAAAGGGGGTACGAGCAGTACTTC. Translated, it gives CASSHERGYEQYF.

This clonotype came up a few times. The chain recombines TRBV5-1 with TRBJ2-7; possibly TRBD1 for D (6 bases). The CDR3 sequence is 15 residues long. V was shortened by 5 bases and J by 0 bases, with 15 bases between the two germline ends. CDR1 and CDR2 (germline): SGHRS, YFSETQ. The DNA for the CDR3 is TGCGCCAGCAGAACAGGGTGGGTAAGCTCCTACGAGCAGTACTTC. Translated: CASRTGWVSSYEQYF.

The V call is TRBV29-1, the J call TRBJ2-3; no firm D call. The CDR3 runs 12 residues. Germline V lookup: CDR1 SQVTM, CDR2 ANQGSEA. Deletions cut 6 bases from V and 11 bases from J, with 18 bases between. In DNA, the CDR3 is TGCAGCGTGAGGACGGATGCTATGGGGCAGTATTTT. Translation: CSVRTDAMGQYF.

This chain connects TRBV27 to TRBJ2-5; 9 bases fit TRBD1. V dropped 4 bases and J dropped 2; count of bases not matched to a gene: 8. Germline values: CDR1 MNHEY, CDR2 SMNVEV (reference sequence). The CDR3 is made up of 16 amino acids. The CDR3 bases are TGTGCCAGCAGTTCATACGGGACAGGGACACAAGAGACCCAGTACTTC. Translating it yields CASSSYGTGTQETQYF.

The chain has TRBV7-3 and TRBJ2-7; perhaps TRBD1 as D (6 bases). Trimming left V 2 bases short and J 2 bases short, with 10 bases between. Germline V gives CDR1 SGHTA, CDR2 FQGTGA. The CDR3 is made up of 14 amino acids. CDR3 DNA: TGTGCCAGCAGCTTAGGGGACAAAACCTACGAGCAGTACTTC. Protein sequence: CASSLGDKTYEQYF.